This entry lists 28 T cell receptor beta chains sequenced from one sample in a study of response to subunit inactivated influenza vaccine. A single record per CDR3 protein comes from TCRdb applying MiXCR to the RT-PCR reads. The table shows 600,000 to 850,000 distinct CDR3 sequences, with around 13% occurring only once. The sequencing here drew on PBMCs from blood, taken 14 to 15 days before vaccination. The receptors derive from a man aged 50 to 60 who received an inactivated influenza vaccine.

The chain has TRBV16 and TRBJ1-3; no clear D gene. The CDR3 has 16 amino acids. Germline-derived CDR1 and CDR2 are KGHSY and FQNENV. Trimming took 0 bases from V and 3 from J, leaving 12 bases between them. The CDR3: CASSQSMGISGNTIYF. For the CDR3, the DNA is TGTGCCAGCAGCCAATCCATGGGAATCAGTGGAAACACCATATATTTT. Supplemented by reference TRBV16 and TRBJ1-3, the full variable domain reads GEEVAQTPKHLVRGEGQKAKLYCAPIKGHSYVFWYQQVLKNEFKFLISFQNENVFDETGMPKERFSAKCLPNSPCSLEIQATKLEDSAVYFCASSQSMGISGNTIYFGEGSWLTVV.

In its sample, this clonotype was seen a few times. The chain links TRBV4-2 to TRBJ1-4; D is possibly TRBD1 (5 bases). V shed 6 bases and J shed 0 bases, with 20 bases lying between them. The CDR3 extends over 18 amino acids. The germline V gene has CDR1 LGHNA and CDR2 YNFKEQ. CDR3 DNA sequence: TGTGCCAGCAGTGAATCATTTGGGACTAGTCCAACTAATGAAAAACTGTTTTTT. Protein: CASSESFGTSPTNEKLFF.

This clonotype occurred a few times. The chain has TRBV10-3 and TRBJ2-2; maybe TRBD2 (6 bases). This CDR3 comprises 14 residues. CDR1 is ENHRY and CDR2 is SYGVKD in the germline V gene. V was cut by 5 bases and J by 6 bases, with 13 bases left in between. The DNA for the CDR3 is TGTGCCATCAGTCCCCAGACTAGGTCCGGGGAGCTGTTTTTT. Amino acids: CAISPQTRSGELFF.

This clonotype was seen ten or more times. V is TRBV7-2 and J is TRBJ2-3; TRBD2 matches at 8 bases. The CDR3 sequence is 15 residues long. V lost 3 bases, J lost 5 bases, and 7 bases stayed unmatched. Germline V CDR1 and CDR2: SGHTA, FQGNSA. The CDR3 region is CASSFNGGAIDTQYF. The CDR3 region has the DNA TGTGCCAGCAGCTTTAACGGGGGGGCCATAGATACGCAGTATTTT.

This clonotype was recorded at least ten times. The rearrangement uses TRBV7-2 and TRBJ2-2, with a possible D match to TRBD2 (7 bases). V lost 4 bases and J lost 3, with 18 bases in between. The CDR3 consists of 17 residues. CDR1 is SGHTA, CDR2 FQGNSA, per germline. CDR3 coding DNA: TGTGCCAGCAGCTCCCGTGCGGGGGCTTTTTACACCGGGGAGCTGTTTTTT. It translates to CASSSRAGAFYTGELFF.

The CDR3: CASSPTWRKDLFF. For the CDR3, the DNA is TGTGCCAGCAGCCCTACTTGGCGGAAAGATCTGTTTTTT. This chain joins TRBV12-3 or TRBV12-4 and TRBJ1-4; D remains unclear. The CDR3 spans 13 residues. The ends were cut back, 6 bases at V and 14 bases at J, with 19 bases in the middle.

The rearrangement joins TRBV29-1 to TRBJ1-2; perhaps TRBD1 as D (5 bases). Trimming removed 4 bases from V and 4 bases from J, with 10 bases in between. The CDR3 spans 12 residues. CDR1 and CDR2 from the germline V gene are SQVTM and ANQGSEA. In DNA form, the CDR3 reads TGCAGCGTTGGGGGGGACCTCTATGGCTACACCTTC. This codes for CSVGGDLYGYTF.

This clonotype has at least ten counts. The rearrangement uses TRBV11-2 and TRBJ2-1, with 9 positions matching TRBD1. CDR1 and CDR2 (germline): SGHAT, FQNNGV. This CDR3 is 14 amino acids long. With V trimmed by 1 base and J by 7 bases, 2 bases remained unmatched. The CDR3, as DNA: TGTGCCAGCAGCTTAGGGACAGGGGTAAATGAGCAGTTCTTC. This translates into CASSLGTGVNEQFF.

This sequence joins TRBV12-3 or TRBV12-4 and TRBJ2-3, with 11 nucleotides matching TRBD2. After removal of 6 bases from V and 4 bases from J, the junction contained 12 bases not matched to a gene. This CDR3 has 17 residues. CDR3 in DNA: TGTGCCAGCAGCTACCGATCGATAGCGGGAGGGTCAGATACGCAGTATTTT. This translates into CASSYRSIAGGSDTQYF.

This clonotype was detected only a few times. The chain recombines TRBV4-3 with TRBJ2-1, with 9 nucleotides matching TRBD1. The V gene's germline CDR1 is LGHNA and CDR2 YSLEER. Germline trimming cut 4 bases from V and 7 bases from J; bases unmatched to any gene: 11. The CDR3 is 16 residues long. The CDR3 sequence: CASSRGTGTEVNEQFF. The CDR3 DNA sequence: TGCGCCAGCAGCCGAGGGACAGGGACTGAAGTAAATGAGCAGTTCTTC.

V usage is TRBV20-1 and J usage is TRBJ1-1; 9 nucleotides match TRBD1. The CDR3 runs to 15 residues. Germline loops: CDR1 DFQATT, CDR2 SNEGSKA (reference sequence). Trimming at V came to 2 bases and at J to 3 bases, leaving 7 bases not matched to a gene. DNA for the CDR3: TGCAGTGCTAGACAAACAGGGGGCAGAGACACTGAAGCTTTCTTT. Its protein product is CSARQTGGRDTEAFF.

J is TRBJ2-7 and V is TRBV29-1; D remains ambiguous. V lost 4 bases to trimming and J lost 6 bases, with 4 bases between them. The CDR3 covers 9 residues. Germline V gene data show CDR1 as SQVTM and CDR2 as ANQGSEA. CDR3 region: CSVGSEQYF. In DNA, the CDR3 is TGCAGCGTTGGCTCCGAGCAGTACTTC.

This clonotype showed up many times. The gene calls are TRBV29-1 and TRBJ2-5, with 8 nucleotides matching TRBD1. From germline, CDR1 is SQVTM and CDR2 ANQGSEA. The CDR3 length is 14 residues. With 3 bases clipped from V and 5 bases from J, the junction kept 8 bases outside the gene matches. CDR3 amino acids: CSVEETGGWETQYF. CDR3 coding DNA: TGCAGCGTTGAGGAAACAGGGGGGTGGGAGACCCAGTACTTC. Looking up the rest from reference TRBV29-1 and TRBJ2-5 gives the full variable domain: SAVISQKPSRDICQRGTSLTIQCQVDSQVTMMFWYRQQPGQSLTLIATANQGSEATYESGFVIDKFPISRPNLTFSTLTVSNMSPEDSSIYLCSVEETGGWETQYFGPGTRLLVL.

The chain links TRBV14 to TRBJ2-2; 9 bases map to TRBD2. The J segment lost 0 bases and the V segment lost 1 base, leaving 0 bases of the junction unmatched. From germline, CDR1 is SGHDN and CDR2 FVKESK. CDR3 length equals 16 residues. The CDR3 coding sequence is TGTGCCAGCAGCCAAGTAGCGGGAGCGAACACCGGGGAGCTGTTTTTT. Encoded protein: CASSQVAGANTGELFF.

V usage is TRBV5-1 and J usage is TRBJ2-5; TRBD1 matches at 9 bases. V shed 3 bases and J 3 bases; nucleotides not matched to a gene: 3. Germline CDR1 reads SGHRS; CDR2 reads YFSETQ. The CDR3 sequence is 14 residues long. CDR3 in amino acids: CASSSTGGEETQYF. The CDR3 nucleotides are TGCGCCAGCAGCTCGACAGGGGGAGAAGAGACCCAGTACTTC.

The J gene is TRBJ1-1, the V gene TRBV27; the D gene is possibly TRBD1 (5 bases). V was pared by 5 bases and J by 12 bases, with 16 bases between. CDR3 length: 12 amino acids. The V gene's germline CDR1 is MNHEY and CDR2 SMNVEV (reference sequence). CDR3 nucleotides: TGTGCCAGCAGTACCAGGGCCGGGGCAACTTTCTTT. It codes for CASSTRAGATFF.

This clonotype was observed a few times. This rearrangement joins TRBV7-9 to TRBJ2-7, with 7 bases matching TRBD1. Germline CDR1 SEHNR, CDR2 FQNEAQ (reference sequence). Unmatched junction bases numbered 7, after V lost 4 bases and J lost 1 base. The CDR3 length is 15 residues. The CDR3 here is CASSSDRVVSYEQYF. CDR3 bases: TGTGCCAGCAGCTCAGACAGGGTTGTTTCCTACGAGCAGTACTTC.

This clonotype appeared a few times. This chain connects TRBV12-3 or TRBV12-4 to TRBJ2-7; maybe TRBD1 (6 bases). The CDR3 is made up of 16 amino acids. V shed 10 bases and J shed 3 bases, with 25 bases lying between them. Here the CDR3 reads CATQKGTQTAGYEQYF. Written as DNA, the CDR3 is TGTGCCACCCAAAAGGGGACACAAACGGCCGGCTACGAGCAGTACTTC.

In its sample, this clonotype was seen many times. J is TRBJ1-1 and V is TRBV6-1; the D is unclear. The CDR3 has 14 amino acids. V was cut by 1 base and J by 0 bases, with 6 bases left in between. The germline V gene encodes CDR1 MNHNS and CDR2 SASEGT. CDR3 region: CASSEVGMNTEAFF. CDR3 coding DNA: TGTGCCAGCAGTGAAGTCGGCATGAACACTGAAGCTTTCTTT.

This clonotype came up a few times. The rearrangement joins TRBV11-2 to TRBJ2-7; either TRBD1 or TRBD2 may supply D (5 bases each). V was trimmed by 2 bases and J by 2 bases, leaving 19 bases between them. The CDR3 spans 17 residues. Germline V CDR1 and CDR2: SGHAT, FQNNGV. In nucleotides, the CDR3 is TGTGCCAGCAGCTTATATCCGTTGGGGCGGGCTGCCTACGAGCAGTACTTC. Its translation: CASSLYPLGRAAYEQYF.

There are many counts of this clonotype. The V call is TRBV4-2, the J call TRBJ1-2; 7 bases map to TRBD1. The germline gives CDR1 LGHNA, CDR2 YNFKEQ. V shed 0 bases and J 8 bases; nucleotides not matched to a gene: 9. This CDR3 is built from 15 residues. In DNA, the CDR3 is TGTGCCAGCAGCCAAGAGACGGCCCAGGGGGTGGGCTACACCTTC. Translating it yields CASSQETAQGVGYTF.

This clonotype was counted many times. The chain has TRBV29-1 and TRBJ2-3, with D maybe TRBD1 (5 bases). CDR3 length: 14 amino acids. V lost 7 bases and J lost 5, with 19 bases in between. In germline, CDR1 is SQVTM, CDR2 ANQGSEA. This CDR3 reads CSAYQGGRLDTQYF. The CDR3 DNA reads as TGCAGCGCTTATCAGGGTGGGCGGCTAGATACGCAGTATTTT.

This clonotype came up a few times. The V and J genes are TRBV7-9 and TRBJ2-1; 12 bases align to TRBD2. The CDR3 length is 14 residues. Germline V CDR1 and CDR2: SEHNR, FQNEAQ (reference sequence). Losses at the gene ends were 7 bases for V and 11 bases for J; bases not matched to a gene: 9. The CDR3 here is CASNLAGGITQQFF. The CDR3 bases are TGTGCCAGCAATCTAGCGGGAGGGATTACTCAGCAGTTCTTC.

The V call is TRBV7-2, the J call TRBJ2-1; 8 bases are shared with TRBD1. V was pared by 8 bases and J by 7 bases, with 10 bases of the junction left unmatched. Germline CDR1 reads SGHTA; CDR2 reads FQGNSA. This CDR3 comprises 14 residues. CDR3 loop: CASSPGQAVNEQFF. In DNA form, the CDR3 reads TGTGCCAGCTCCCCGGGACAGGCTGTTAATGAGCAGTTCTTC.

CDR3 loop: CASSPDLAAGYTF. CDR3 in DNA: TGTGCCAGCAGCCCCGATCTAGCAGCAGGCTACACCTTC. This sequence joins TRBV3-1 and TRBJ1-2; D is uncertain. Per the germline V gene, CDR1 is LGHDT and CDR2 is YNNKEL (reference sequence). This CDR3 has 13 amino acids. The ends were cut back, 4 bases at V and 8 bases at J, with 14 bases in the middle.

The rearrangement joins TRBV24-1 to TRBJ2-5; tentatively, D is TRBD2 (5 bases). The CDR3 runs 13 residues. The germline V gene encodes CDR1 KGHDR and CDR2 SFDVKD. The V end lost 4 bases, the J end lost 3 bases, and 8 bases lay between the germline ends. CDR3 sequence reads: CATSESGKETQYF. The CDR3 DNA sequence: TGTGCCACCAGTGAATCCGGGAAAGAGACCCAGTACTTC.

This clonotype was seen a few times. The chain joins TRBV5-5 to TRBJ2-7; D gene ambiguous. Per germline, CDR1 SGHKS and CDR2 YYEKEE (reference sequence). Trimming took 3 bases from V and 2 from J, leaving 15 bases between them. The CDR3 loop spans 15 amino acids. Here the CDR3 reads CASSSKLPPTYEQYF. The CDR3 DNA reads TGTGCCAGCAGCTCAAAACTACCCCCTACCTACGAGCAGTACTTC.

The chain joins TRBV7-2 to TRBJ2-2; no clear D gene. The length of the CDR3 is 14 residues. Trimming left V 2 bases short and J 6 bases short, with 10 bases between. Germline V gives CDR1 SGHTA, CDR2 FQGNSA. The CDR3 DNA is TGTGCCAGCAGCTTATTTGAGGTTCCCGGGGAGCTGTTTTTT. This translates into CASSLFEVPGELFF.